These T cell receptor beta chains were read from a single sample in a study of cytomegalovirus exposure and HLA in healthy donors. Repertoires were generated with immunoSEQ multiplex PCR, while TCRdb's copy carries only in-frame clones and drops some. The sample lists approximately 200,000 clones, about four fifths occurring once. Material: PBMCs. These receptors all come from a girl aged 5-17 years in good health and CMV-seropositive. Each CDR3 is given with its conserved first and last residue. A D gene is named only where the DNA matches it firmly. The size entry is marked missing in some rows and otherwise reads once, few, many or a size class.

V gene	J gene	D gene	clone size	CDR3 protein	CDR3 DNA
TRBV6-1	TRBJ1-2	NA	NA	CASSVGKLAGYTF	TGTGCCAGCAGTGTCGGGAAGCTTGCGGGCTACACCTTC
TRBV6-5	TRBJ2-7	NA	NA	CASSKDAGYEQYF	TGTGCCAGCAGTAAGGATGCGGGCTACGAGCAGTACTTC
TRBV18	TRBJ2-7	NA	NA	CASSEAYEQYF	TGTGCCAGCTCAGAGGCCTACGAGCAGTACTTC
TRBV7-9	TRBJ1-2	NA	NA	CASSLTGQGYTF	TGTGCCAGCAGCTTAACCGGACAGGGCTACACCTTC
TRBV21-1	TRBJ2-5	NA	NA	CASSKVRDRGETQYF	TGTGCCAGCAGCAAAGTGCGCGACAGGGGAGAGACCCAGTACTTC
TRBV7-9	TRBJ1-1	NA	NA	CASSFPAEAFF	TGTGCCAGCAGCTTCCCCGCTGAAGCTTTCTTT
TRBV12-5	TRBJ1-6	TRBD1	NA	CASGLENKQGALWNSPLHF	TGTGCTAGTGGTTTAGAAAATAAACAGGGGGCGCTTTGGAATTCACCCCTCCACTTT
TRBV29-1	TRBJ1-1	TRBD1	NA	CSVGDRKAFF	TGCAGCGTAGGGGACAGGAAAGCTTTCTTT
TRBV2	TRBJ2-2	TRBD1	NA	CASTGQVNTGELFF	TGTGCCAGCACGGGACAGGTGAACACCGGGGAGCTGTTTTTT
TRBV6-1	TRBJ2-3	NA	NA	CASRRDFSTDTQYF	TGTGCCAGCCGGCGGGACTTCAGCACAGATACGCAGTATTTT
TRBV6-1	TRBJ1-2	NA	NA	CASSESPGGGYTF	TGTGCCAGCAGTGAATCCCCAGGTGGAGGCTACACCTTC
TRBV6-5	TRBJ1-1	NA	NA	CASSPGRTEAFF	TGTGCCAGCAGTCCAGGGCGTACTGAAGCTTTCTTT
TRBV6-1	TRBJ1-4	NA	NA	CASSASTAATNEKLFF	TGTGCCAGCAGTGCCTCGACAGCAGCAACTAATGAAAAACTGTTTTTT
TRBV5-8	TRBJ1-2	NA	once	CASSLLAGALVGYTF	TGTGCCAGCAGCTTGTTGGCAGGGGCATTAGTTGGCTACACCTTC
TRBV4-1	TRBJ2-5	NA	NA	CASSQSRGAMYQETQYF	TGCGCCAGCAGCCAATCCCGCGGGGCAATGTACCAAGAGACCCAGTACTTC
TRBV6-1	TRBJ2-7	NA	NA	CASSEELRAFYEQYF	TGTGCCAGCAGTGAAGAGTTACGAGCCTTCTACGAGCAGTACTTC
TRBV7-8	TRBJ2-1	NA	few	CASSLASGQTSKFF	TGTGCCAGCAGCTTAGCCTCGGGACAGACTAGTAAGTTCTTC
TRBV11-2	TRBJ1-3	NA	once	CASSQTGAIYF	TGTGCCAGCAGCCAAACGGGTGCCATATATTTT
TRBV7-2	TRBJ1-1	NA	few	CASSSGPTGFDFF	TGTGCCAGCAGCTCCGGGCCTACAGGGTTTGATTTCTTT
TRBV6-5	TRBJ1-2	TRBD1	few	CASSYRTGRSGYTF	TGTGCCAGCAGTTACCGGACAGGAAGAAGTGGCTACACCTTC
TRBV7-2	TRBJ1-3	NA	NA	CASSLVPGMGNTIYF	TGTGCCAGCAGCTTAGTCCCAGGGATGGGAAACACCATATATTTT
TRBV4-3	TRBJ1-2	TRBD1	NA	CASSEERGQGAFNYGYTF	TGCGCCAGCAGCGAGGAACGTGGGCAGGGGGCTTTTAACTATGGCTACACCTTC
TRBV19	TRBJ1-5	TRBD1	NA	CASSRQGGYSNQPQHF	TGTGCCAGTAGCAGACAGGGCGGGTATAGCAATCAGCCCCAGCATTTT
TRBV6-1	TRBJ1-2	TRBD1	NA	CASSEAGGGPINYGYTF	TGTGCCAGCAGTGAAGCAGGGGGCGGTCCGATTAACTATGGCTACACCTTC